This T cell receptor beta chain is drawn from a study of Ad26.COV2.S vaccination and SARS-CoV-2 variants. On the study more broadly: Donor was one of the participants in the Ad26.COV2.S arm of the COV1001 trial. Once, or twice with 56 days between doses, Ad26.COV2.S was given intramuscularly. Study-wide points: Non-spike TCR breadth was similar in vaccine and placebo recipients.

CDR1 and CDR2 from the germline V gene are SGHDT and YYEEEE. This CDR3 comprises 15 residues. V was cut by 1 base and J by 6 bases, with 16 bases left in between. Regarding treatment: around 19 received Ad26.COV2.S at low or high dose, single or two shots; about 5 received placebo; per-sample allocation not given. Following the first vaccine or placebo injection, samples were taken on day 63. Donation came from an adult in Boston who was aged 18-55 years. Comment on this clone: Its antigen remains unknown.

Data came from immunoSEQ multiplex PCR; TCRdb stores just in-frame clones and leaves some out. In the table there are roughly 420,000 clones, about 88% of which are singletons. The TCR comes from a person between 18 and 65 years old who received the Ad26.COV2.S COVID-19 vaccine or a placebo. The material sequenced was peripheral blood, taken in a trial of Ad26.COV2.S vaccine versus placebo. The V and J genes are TRBV5-6 and TRBJ1-1; D gene unclear. CDR3 bases: TGTGCCAGCAGCTTGCTTTTGGCCCAGACCTCTGAAGCTTTCTTT. Residues: CASSLLLAQTSEAFF.